This is a list of T cell receptor beta chains from one sample in a study of OX40 agonist ivuxolimab in advanced cancers. Data came from immunoSEQ multiplex PCR; TCRdb stores just in-frame clones and leaves some out. Counted here are 60,000 to 85,000 clones, about 82% occurring once; the ten biggest clones make up around 1.7%. The sequencing here drew on CD4+ or CD8+ T cells sorted from blood, taken in a trial of the OX40 agonist ivuxolimab. These receptors were collected from an adult with an advanced solid tumor such as melanoma, head and neck, liver or kidney cancer. The CDR3 runs from the conserved cysteine through the conserved F or W. The D gene is left open where the match is weak. The size entry is marked missing in some rows and otherwise reads once, few, many or a size class.

CDR3aa	CDR3nt	j_gene	d_gene	abundance	v_gene
CASMPQGDSPLHF	TGTGCCTCGATGCCCCAGGGTGATTCACCCCTCCACTTT	TRBJ1-6	NA	NA	TRBV30
CAWSQGRTDTQYF	TGTGCCTGGAGTCAGGGACGGACGGATACGCAGTATTTT	TRBJ2-3	NA	once	TRBV30
CASSLGQRGDTQYF	TGTGCCAGCAGCTTGGGACAGAGGGGAGATACGCAGTATTTT	TRBJ2-3	TRBD1	NA	TRBV7-9
CASSSPGHNTDTQYF	TGTGCCAGCAGTTCCCCGGGACACAACACAGATACGCAGTATTTT	TRBJ2-3	NA	NA	TRBV28
CAISPISGGNTEAFF	TGTGCCATCAGTCCCATTAGTGGGGGGAACACTGAAGCTTTCTTT	TRBJ1-1	NA	NA	TRBV10-3
CASSILGNQPQHF	TGTGCCAGTAGTATACTAGGGAATCAGCCCCAGCATTTT	TRBJ1-5	NA	NA	TRBV19
CASSRDGSSYNSPLHF	TGTGCCAGCAGCCGGGACGGGAGCTCCTATAATTCACCCCTCCACTTT	TRBJ1-6	NA	NA	TRBV5-4
CSVGEGAYEQYF	TGCAGCGTAGGCGAGGGAGCCTACGAGCAGTACTTC	TRBJ2-7	NA	NA	TRBV29-1
CASRASPSAGGVTGELFF	TGTGCCAGCAGGGCTAGTCCATCAGCGGGAGGAGTAACCGGGGAGCTGTTTTTT	TRBJ2-2	TRBD2	NA	TRBV6-4
CASSRGFRNNEQFF	TGTGCCAGTAGTAGGGGTTTTCGAAACAATGAGCAGTTCTTC	TRBJ2-1	NA	NA	TRBV19
CASSQDQPQHF	TGTGCCAGTAGTCAGGATCAGCCCCAGCATTTT	TRBJ1-5	NA	NA	TRBV19
CASSRDNPYEQYF	TGTGCCAGCAGCCGGGACAACCCCTACGAGCAGTACTTC	TRBJ2-7	NA	NA	TRBV6-1
CASSGDDQPQHF	TGTGCCAGCAGCGGAGACGATCAGCCCCAGCATTTT	TRBJ1-5	NA	NA	TRBV14
CASSLAQISLGNTIYF	TGTGCCAGCAGCTTAGCCCAAATATCTCTCGGAAACACCATATATTTT	TRBJ1-3	NA	NA	TRBV7-2
CASSPPGRQGGHEQYF	TGTGCCAGCTCACCACCGGGCAGACAGGGCGGCCACGAGCAGTACTTC	TRBJ2-7	TRBD1	few	TRBV18
CASSLARISLVGGNEQFF	TGTGCCAGCAGCTTAGCGCGAATTTCACTAGTAGGAGGGAATGAGCAGTTCTTC	TRBJ2-1	NA	NA	TRBV7-2
CASRRAGGNTGELFF	TGTGCCAGTAGAAGGGCAGGGGGCAACACCGGGGAGCTGTTTTTT	TRBJ2-2	TRBD1	NA	TRBV19
CASGEVWSGETGELFF	TGTGCCAGCGGGGAAGTGTGGTCAGGGGAAACCGGGGAGCTGTTTTTT	TRBJ2-2	NA	NA	TRBV11-3
CASRPRLGGNEKLFF	TGTGCCAGTAGACCCCGACTCGGCGGTAATGAAAAACTGTTTTTT	TRBJ1-4	NA	NA	TRBV19
CASSFMGETEAFF	TGTGCCAGCAGCTTTATGGGAGAAACTGAAGCTTTCTTT	TRBJ1-1	NA	NA	TRBV7-3
CATTGIPNEKLFF	TGTGCCACCACCGGGATACCTAATGAAAAACTGTTTTTT	TRBJ1-4	NA	NA	TRBV10-3
CASSQGPRGTSGTGEQYF	TGTGCCAGCAGCCAAGGCCCGAGGGGGACAAGTGGGACGGGGGAGCAGTACTTC	TRBJ2-7	NA	NA	TRBV4-2
CSVRTGKNSPLHF	TGCAGCGTCCGGACAGGGAAGAATTCACCCCTCCACTTT	TRBJ1-6	TRBD1	NA	TRBV29-1
CAINSPQAGAGDTQYF	TGTGCCATCAACTCCCCGCAAGCGGGCGCAGGGGATACGCAGTATTTT	TRBJ2-3	NA	NA	TRBV10-3
CASSLRRQDTQYF	TGTGCCAGCAGCCTTCGACGGCAAGATACGCAGTATTTT	TRBJ2-3	NA	NA	TRBV5-8
CAWTLGTGFSGANVLTF	TGTGCCTGGACCCTAGGGACAGGTTTCTCTGGGGCCAACGTCCTGACTTTC	TRBJ2-6	TRBD1	NA	TRBV30
CASSQDFSGSWQPQHF	TGCGCCAGCAGCCAAGATTTCTCGGGTAGTTGGCAGCCCCAGCATTTT	TRBJ1-5	NA	NA	TRBV4-3
CASSPERRVEAFF	TGTGCCAGCAGCCCTGAACGAAGGGTTGAAGCTTTCTTT	TRBJ1-1	NA	few	TRBV6-1
CASTIFDRVNQPQHF	TGTGCCAGCACGATCTTCGACAGGGTTAATCAGCCCCAGCATTTT	TRBJ1-5	TRBD1	NA	TRBV5-6
CASSAGQGFGQGTEAFF	TGTGCCAGCAGTGCCGGACAGGGTTTCGGTCAGGGCACTGAAGCTTTCTTT	TRBJ1-1	TRBD1	NA	TRBV27
CASSQDYGRAESEKLFF	TGCGCCAGCAGCCAAGATTACGGCAGGGCTGAGTCTGAAAAACTGTTTTTT	TRBJ1-4	NA	NA	TRBV4-3
CARGGGRNEQFF	TGCGCCAGGGGGGGCGGGAGGAATGAGCAGTTCTTC	TRBJ2-1	TRBD2	NA	TRBV4-1
CASSSGVDGYTF	TGTGCCAGCAGTTCGGGAGTGGATGGCTACACCTTC	TRBJ1-2	NA	NA	TRBV28
CASSFSGNEKLFF	TGTGCCAGCAGTTTTTCAGGCAATGAAAAACTGTTTTTT	TRBJ1-4	NA	NA	TRBV27
CASSLEGRSEELFF	TGTGCCAGCAGCTTAGAGGGACGAAGTGAGGAGCTGTTTTTT	TRBJ2-2	NA	NA	TRBV11-3
CACSPRTAEDNYGYTF	TGTGCCTGTTCCCCCAGGACAGCCGAGGATAACTATGGCTACACCTTC	TRBJ1-2	NA	NA	TRBV21-1
CASSEEGGASGSQETQYF	TGTGCCAGCAGTGAAGAAGGAGGGGCTAGCGGGAGCCAAGAGACCCAGTACTTC	TRBJ2-5	TRBD2	NA	TRBV6-1
CASSGDRGHDTQYF	TGTGCCAGCAGTGGGGACAGGGGGCACGATACGCAGTATTTT	TRBJ2-3	TRBD1	NA	TRBV25-1
CASSFLRAADEAFF	TGTGCCAGCAGCTTCCTCCGGGCGGCTGATGAAGCTTTCTTT	TRBJ1-1	NA	NA	TRBV11-2
CASSLQGAGGEKLFF	TGCGCCAGCAGCTTACAGGGGGCCGGAGGTGAAAAACTGTTTTTT	TRBJ1-4	TRBD1	NA	TRBV5-1